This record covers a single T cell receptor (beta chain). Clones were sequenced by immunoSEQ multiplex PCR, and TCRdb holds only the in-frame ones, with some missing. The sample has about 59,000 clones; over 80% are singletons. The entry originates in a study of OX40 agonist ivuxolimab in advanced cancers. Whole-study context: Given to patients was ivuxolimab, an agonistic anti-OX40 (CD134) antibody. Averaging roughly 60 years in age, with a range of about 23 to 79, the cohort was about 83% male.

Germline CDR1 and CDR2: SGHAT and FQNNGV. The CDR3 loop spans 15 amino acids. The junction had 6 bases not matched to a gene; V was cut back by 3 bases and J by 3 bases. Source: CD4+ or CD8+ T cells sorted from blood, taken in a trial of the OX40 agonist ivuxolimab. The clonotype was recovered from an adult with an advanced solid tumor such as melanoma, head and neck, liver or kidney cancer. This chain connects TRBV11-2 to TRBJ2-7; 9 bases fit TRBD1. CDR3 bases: TGTGCCAGCAGCTTCGGGGGACAGGGAGTCTACGAGCAGTACTTC. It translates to CASSFGGQGVYEQYF. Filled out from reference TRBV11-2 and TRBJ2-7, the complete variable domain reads EAGVAQSPRYKIIEKRQSVAFWCNPISGHATLYWYQQILGQGPKLLIQFQNNGVVDDSQLPKDRFSAERLKGVDSTLKIQPAKLEDSAVYLCASSFGGQGVYEQYFGPGTRLTVT.